This TCR beta chain was identified in a study of response to subunit inactivated influenza vaccine. General study findings and limits: Authors suggested each seasonal flu vaccination may recruit only limited numbers of new T cells.

TCRdb recomputed calls from the RT-PCR reads with MiXCR, one row per CDR3 protein. The sample yields 800,000 or so distinct CDR3 sequences, less than 25% seen once. This clonotype was observed a handful of times. Its antigen is currently unknown. From germline, CDR1 is ENHRY and CDR2 SYGVKD. This CDR3 has 16 residues. The germline V and J ends were trimmed by 3 bases and 0 bases, with 13 bases remaining between them. The clonotype was recovered from a man aged 50 to 59 who received an inactivated influenza vaccine. This chain links TRBV10-3 with TRBJ2-3; D might be TRBD1 or TRBD2, each matching 5 bases. This sample comprised PBMCs from blood, obtained 5 to 6 days after vaccination. CDR3 DNA sequence: TGTGCCATCAGTGATTTGGGGACCCCTAGCACAGATACGCAGTATTTT. Its translation: CAISDLGTPSTDTQYF.